The 18 T cell receptor beta chains below come from one sample, sequenced in a study of blood T cell repertoires in COVID-19 (TCRdb year 2020). Libraries came from the immunoSEQ multiplex PCR assay. Not all clones reach the TCRdb copy of this immuneACCESS table, which keeps in-frame sequences only. Checked studies attribute under half of the gap to unresolved V genes and leave the rest unexplained. The sample has 30,000 to 40,000 clones on record, nearly 90% of them singletons. Around a quarter of the sample is held by the ten biggest clonotypes. The specimen was peripheral blood. The receptors shown here come from a man between 60 and 75 years old with active or convalescent COVID-19.

The chain recombines TRBV6-1 with TRBJ1-5; perhaps TRBD1 as D (6 bases). Trimming stripped 3 bases from V and 7 bases from J, with 19 bases between. This CDR3 has 16 amino acids. The germline gives CDR1 MNHNS, CDR2 SASEGT. Here the CDR3 reads CASSDGLQGLGQPQHF. DNA of the CDR3: TGTGCCAGCAGTGACGGCCTGCAGGGGCTAGGCCAGCCCCAGCATTTT.

This rearrangement joins TRBV3-1 (or the pseudogene TRBV3-2) to TRBJ1-4, with 7 bases matching TRBD1. The CDR3 spans 14 residues. Unmatched junction bases numbered 6, after V lost 5 bases and J lost 6 bases. Per the germline V gene, CDR1 is LGHDT and CDR2 is YNNKEL (reference sequence). CDR3 region: CASSSGTEHEKLFF. DNA of the CDR3: TGTGCCAGCAGCTCGGGGACAGAACATGAAAAACTGTTTTTT.

The rearrangement joins TRBV11-2 to TRBJ2-3; no clear D. Germline V CDR1 and CDR2: SGHAT, FQNNGV. The CDR3 has 12 amino acids. The V end was cut by 5 bases, the J end by 6 bases, with 9 bases between. CDR3 bases: TGTGCCAGCAGCCAAAGCCGGGATACGCAGTATTTT. Amino acid sequence: CASSQSRDTQYF.

This clone was counted a single time. The chain links TRBV9 to TRBJ2-4; 11 bases match TRBD2. The CDR3 has 18 residues. Germline assignment: CDR1 SGDLS and CDR2 YYNGEE. Trimming removed 8 bases from V and 0 bases from J; junction bases left unmatched: 13. The CDR3 DNA reads as TGTGCCAGGTTGACTAGCGGGATTGTATTCTTAGCCAAAAACATTCAGTACTTC. Its translation is CARLTSGIVFLAKNIQYF.

The chain carries TRBV3-1 (or the pseudogene TRBV3-2) and TRBJ2-5; 10 bases are shared with TRBD2. The germline gives CDR1 LGHDT, CDR2 YNNKEL (reference sequence). The CDR3 has 15 residues. The junction had 4 bases not matched to a gene; V was cut back by 2 bases and J by 4 bases. The CDR3 protein is CASSQSGRGRETQYF. CDR3 nucleotide sequence: TGTGCCAGCAGCCAAAGCGGGAGGGGGCGAGAGACCCAGTACTTC.

The chain uses TRBV5-5 and TRBJ2-3; TRBD1 might be the D (7 bases). CDR1 is SGHKS and CDR2 is YYEKEE in the germline V gene (reference sequence). The CDR3 runs 16 residues. Trimming took 4 bases from V and 2 from J, leaving 17 bases between them. CDR3 sequence: CASSPKGGQFTDTQYF. The CDR3 DNA reads TGTGCCAGCAGCCCCAAGGGGGGACAGTTCACAGATACGCAGTATTTT.

The chain couples TRBV7-6 to TRBJ2-3; D possibly corresponds to TRBD1 (6 bases). Germline-derived CDR1 and CDR2 are SGHVS and FNYEAQ. There are 15 residues in the CDR3. Trimming took off 5 bases at V and 7 bases at J, with 19 bases between the two ends. The CDR3 DNA sequence: TGTGCCAGCAGCCCCGAAACAGGGAAGGCACATACGCAGTATTTT. Its translation: CASSPETGKAHTQYF.

The chain employs TRBV9 and TRBJ2-5; 8 positions agree with TRBD2. Per germline, CDR1 SGDLS and CDR2 YYNGEE. There are 15 residues in the CDR3. V lost 0 bases, J lost 4 bases, and 5 bases stayed unmatched. In DNA form, the CDR3 reads TGTGCCAGCAGCGTAGGACTAGCGAGCATAGAGACCCAGTACTTC. It is translated as CASSVGLASIETQYF. The full variable domain, completed using reference TRBV9 and TRBJ2-5, is DSGVTQTPKHLITATGQRVTLRCSPRSGDLSVYWYQQSLDQGLQFLIQYYNGEERAKGNILERFSAQQFPDLHSELNLSSLELGDSALYFCASSVGLASIETQYFGPGTRLLVL.

CDR3 region: CASSDRGGTGELFF. As DNA, the CDR3 is TGTGCCAGCAGCGACAGGGGAGGTACCGGGGAGCTGTTTTTT. V and J are TRBV6-5 and TRBJ2-2, with 8 nucleotides matching TRBD1. Germline CDR1 is MNHEY and CDR2 is SVGAGI. Losses at the gene ends were 6 bases for V and 5 bases for J; bases not matched to a gene: 5. The CDR3 has 14 amino acids.

V is TRBV29-1 and J is TRBJ2-1; TRBD2 matches 10 bases. The germline CDR1 and CDR2 sequences are SQVTM and ANQGSEA. The CDR3 is 15 residues long. Trimming took 6 bases from V and 10 from J; bases not matched to a gene: 15. CDR3 nucleotides: TGCAGCGTCGTAAGAGTCCAGCGGGAGGGCGGCGAGCAGTTCTTC. Protein product: CSVVRVQREGGEQFF.

The chain employs TRBV7-2 and TRBJ2-5; TRBD1 might be the D (5 bases). There are 14 residues in the CDR3. With 2 bases removed from V and 5 bases from J, the gap between germline ends came to 12 bases. In germline, CDR1 is SGHTA, CDR2 FQGNSA. CDR3: CASSLRTGRETQYF. CDR3 in DNA: TGTGCCAGCAGCTTAAGAACAGGTCGGGAGACCCAGTACTTC. The full variable domain, in which reference TRBV7-2 and TRBJ2-5 provide the parts outside the CDR3, is GAGVSQSPSNKVTEKGKDVELRCDPISGHTALYWYRQSLGQGLEFLIYFQGNSAPDKSGLPSDRFSAERTGGSVSTLTIQRTQQEDSAVYLCASSLRTGRETQYFGPGTRLLVL.

The V gene is TRBV12-3 or TRBV12-4, the J gene TRBJ2-4; D perhaps matches TRBD2 (6 bases). V lost 6 bases to trimming and J lost 6 bases, with 12 bases between them. There are 13 residues in the CDR3. The CDR3 region has the DNA TGTGCCAGCAGCGCGGACTACTCAAACATTCAGTACTTC. Its protein product is CASSADYSNIQYF.

This rearrangement joins TRBV11-2 to TRBJ2-1, with 12 bases identical to TRBD2. This CDR3 is built from 18 residues. CDR1 is SGHAT and CDR2 is FQNNGV in the germline V gene. Losses at the gene ends were 7 bases for V and 0 bases for J; bases not matched to a gene: 10. The CDR3 DNA reads as TGTGCCAGCACTTTCGGGACTAGCGGGCCCACCTCCTACAATGAGCAGTTCTTC. The encoded protein is CASTFGTSGPTSYNEQFF. The whole variable domain, remainder taken from reference TRBV11-2 and TRBJ2-1, is EAGVAQSPRYKIIEKRQSVAFWCNPISGHATLYWYQQILGQGPKLLIQFQNNGVVDDSQLPKDRFSAERLKGVDSTLKIQPAKLEDSAVYLCASTFGTSGPTSYNEQFFGPGTRLTVL.

The chain combines TRBV9 with TRBJ2-3; 9 bases fit TRBD1. CDR1 is SGDLS and CDR2 is YYNGEE in the germline V gene. This CDR3 contains 15 residues. After removal of 1 base from V and 4 bases from J, the junction contained 4 bases not matched to a gene. This CDR3 reads CASSVRTGGSDTQYF. In DNA, the CDR3 is TGTGCCAGCAGCGTACGAACAGGGGGCTCAGATACGCAGTATTTT.

J is TRBJ2-1 and V is TRBV29-1; 10 nucleotides match TRBD1. This CDR3 is 15 amino acids long. Germline loops: CDR1 SQVTM, CDR2 ANQGSEA. V lost 7 bases to trimming and J lost 6 bases; unmatched junction nucleotides: 12. The CDR3: CSAGPLRTGGNEQFF. The CDR3 nucleotides are TGCAGCGCGGGCCCGTTGCGGACAGGGGGCAATGAGCAGTTCTTC.

This clone was observed a single time. J is TRBJ2-3 and V is TRBV2; 8 nucleotides align to TRBD2. The CDR3 contains 12 residues. After removal of 10 bases from V and 6 bases from J, the junction contained 6 bases not matched to a gene. Germline CDR1 is SNHLY and CDR2 is FYNNEI. CDR3 protein: CATGLAADTQYF. DNA of the CDR3: TGTGCCACAGGACTAGCCGCGGATACGCAGTATTTT.

The J gene is TRBJ2-2, the V gene TRBV9; TRBD2 is a possible D gene (7 bases). Germline V gives CDR1 SGDLS, CDR2 YYNGEE. V lost 3 bases and J lost 3, with 15 bases in between. This CDR3 spans 16 amino acids. The CDR3 reads CASSEHRAGDTGELFF. The CDR3 DNA reads as TGTGCCAGCAGCGAACACAGGGCGGGGGACACCGGGGAGCTGTTTTTT. The full variable domain, completed using reference TRBV9 and TRBJ2-2, is DSGVTQTPKHLITATGQRVTLRCSPRSGDLSVYWYQQSLDQGLQFLIQYYNGEERAKGNILERFSAQQFPDLHSELNLSSLELGDSALYFCASSEHRAGDTGELFFGEGSRLTVL.

The chain carries TRBV25-1 and TRBJ2-7; maybe TRBD2 (5 bases). Trimming pared 3 bases from V and 0 bases from J, leaving 9 bases between. The CDR3 covers 14 residues. Germline lookup yields CDR1 MGHDK and CDR2 SYGVNS. The CDR3 here is CASSERRSSYEQYF. CDR3 sequence (DNA): TGTGCCAGCAGTGAGAGGAGGAGCTCCTACGAGCAGTACTTC.